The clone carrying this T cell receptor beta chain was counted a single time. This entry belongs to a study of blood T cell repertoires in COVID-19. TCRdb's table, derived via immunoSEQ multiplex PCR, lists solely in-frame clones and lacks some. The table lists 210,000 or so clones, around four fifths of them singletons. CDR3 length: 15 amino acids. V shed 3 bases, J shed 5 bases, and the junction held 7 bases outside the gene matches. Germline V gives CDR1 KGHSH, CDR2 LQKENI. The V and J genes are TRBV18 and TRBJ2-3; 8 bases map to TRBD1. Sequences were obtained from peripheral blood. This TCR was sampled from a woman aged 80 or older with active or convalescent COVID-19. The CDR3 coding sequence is TGTGCCAGCTCACCGAAGACAGGGGTGCAAGATACGCAGTATTTT. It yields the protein CASSPKTGVQDTQYF.